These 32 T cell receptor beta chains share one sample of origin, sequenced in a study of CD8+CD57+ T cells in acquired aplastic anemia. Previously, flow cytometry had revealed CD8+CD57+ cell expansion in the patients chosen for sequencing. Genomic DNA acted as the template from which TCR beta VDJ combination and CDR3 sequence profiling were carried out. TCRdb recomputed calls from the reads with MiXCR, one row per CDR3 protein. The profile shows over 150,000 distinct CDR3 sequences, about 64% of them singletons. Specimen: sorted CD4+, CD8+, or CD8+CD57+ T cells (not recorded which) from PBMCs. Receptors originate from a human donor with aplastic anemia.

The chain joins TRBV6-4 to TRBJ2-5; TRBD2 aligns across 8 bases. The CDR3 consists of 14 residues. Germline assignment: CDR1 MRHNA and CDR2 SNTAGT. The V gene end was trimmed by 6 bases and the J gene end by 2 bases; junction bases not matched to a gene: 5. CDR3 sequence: CASSILADQETQYF. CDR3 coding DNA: TGTGCCAGCAGCATACTAGCGGATCAAGAGACCCAGTACTTC.

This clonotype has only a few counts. The CDR3 loop reads CASSHGEAGELFF. In DNA, the CDR3 is TGTGCCAGCAGCCACGGGGAAGCCGGGGAGCTGTTTTTT. The chain recombines TRBV6-5 with TRBJ2-2; possible D gene TRBD2, 5 bases. The length of the CDR3 is 13 residues. Germline loops: CDR1 MNHEY, CDR2 SVGAGI. V dropped 6 bases and J dropped 6 bases, with 11 bases sitting between them.

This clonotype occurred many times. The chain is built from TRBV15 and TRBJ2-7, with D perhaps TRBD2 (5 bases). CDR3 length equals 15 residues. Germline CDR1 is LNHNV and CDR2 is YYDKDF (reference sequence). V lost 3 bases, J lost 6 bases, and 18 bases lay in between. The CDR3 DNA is TGTGCCACCAGCAGTCCCACGGGGTCTGGGTTCGAGCAGTACTTC. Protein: CATSSPTGSGFEQYF.

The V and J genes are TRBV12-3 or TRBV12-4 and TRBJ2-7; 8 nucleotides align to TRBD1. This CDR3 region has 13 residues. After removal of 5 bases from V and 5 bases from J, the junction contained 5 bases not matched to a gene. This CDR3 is CASSPGQVNEQYF. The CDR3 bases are TGTGCCAGCAGTCCGGGACAGGTAAACGAGCAGTACTTC.

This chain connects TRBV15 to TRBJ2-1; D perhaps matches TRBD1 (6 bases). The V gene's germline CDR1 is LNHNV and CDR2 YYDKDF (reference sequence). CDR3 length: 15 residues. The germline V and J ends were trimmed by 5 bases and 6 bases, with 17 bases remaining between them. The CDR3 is CATSVQGKQLNEQFF. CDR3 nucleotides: TGTGCCACCAGCGTCCAGGGGAAACAACTCAATGAGCAGTTCTTC.

The CDR3 loop reads CASSAEGPGEQYF. DNA of the CDR3: TGTGCCAGCAGTGCGGAAGGGCCGGGCGAGCAGTACTTC. This chain uses TRBV2 with TRBJ2-7; D is unresolved. The ends were cut back, 4 bases at V and 6 bases at J, with 13 bases in the middle. The CDR3 sequence is 13 residues long. Germline assignment: CDR1 SNHLY and CDR2 FYNNEI.

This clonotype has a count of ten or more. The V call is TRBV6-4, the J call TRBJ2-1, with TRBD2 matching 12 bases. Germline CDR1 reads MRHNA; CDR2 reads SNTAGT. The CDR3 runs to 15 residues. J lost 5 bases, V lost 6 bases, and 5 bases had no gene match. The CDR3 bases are TGTGCCAGCAGCGCGACTAGCGGGGGTAACAATGAGCAGTTCTTC. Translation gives CASSATSGGNNEQFF.

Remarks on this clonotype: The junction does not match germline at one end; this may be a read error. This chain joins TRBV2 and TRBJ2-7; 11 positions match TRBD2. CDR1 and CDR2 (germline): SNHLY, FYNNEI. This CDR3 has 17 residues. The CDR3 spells CASGDPTGGTSGSEQYF. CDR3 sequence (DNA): TGTGCCAGCGGTGATCCAACGGGAGGGACTAGCGGTAGCGAGCAGTACTTC.

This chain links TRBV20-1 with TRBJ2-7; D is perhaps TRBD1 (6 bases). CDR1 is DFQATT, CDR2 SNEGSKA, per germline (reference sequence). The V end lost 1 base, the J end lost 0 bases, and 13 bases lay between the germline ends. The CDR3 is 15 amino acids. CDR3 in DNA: TGCAGTGCTAGAGTGGACAGCTCGAGCTCCTACGAGCAGTACTTC. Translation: CSARVDSSSSYEQYF.

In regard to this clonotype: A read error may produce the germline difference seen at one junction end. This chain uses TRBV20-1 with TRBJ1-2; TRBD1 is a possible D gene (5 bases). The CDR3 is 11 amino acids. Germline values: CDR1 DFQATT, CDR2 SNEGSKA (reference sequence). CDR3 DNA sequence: TGCAGTGCTACCACCGGCGGGGGAGACGTCTTC. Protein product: CSATTGGGDVF.

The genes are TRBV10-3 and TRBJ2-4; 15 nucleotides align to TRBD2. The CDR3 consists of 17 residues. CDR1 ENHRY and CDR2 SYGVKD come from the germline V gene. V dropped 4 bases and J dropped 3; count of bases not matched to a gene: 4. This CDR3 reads CAISGGTSGGNKNIQYF. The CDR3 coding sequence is TGTGCCATCAGTGGGGGGACTAGCGGGGGGAACAAAAACATTCAGTACTTC.

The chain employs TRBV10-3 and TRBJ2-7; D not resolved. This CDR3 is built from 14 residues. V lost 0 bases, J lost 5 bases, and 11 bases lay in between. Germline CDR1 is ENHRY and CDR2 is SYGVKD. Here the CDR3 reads CAISESLEVDEQYF. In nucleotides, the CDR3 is TGTGCCATCAGTGAGTCTCTAGAAGTGGACGAGCAGTACTTC.

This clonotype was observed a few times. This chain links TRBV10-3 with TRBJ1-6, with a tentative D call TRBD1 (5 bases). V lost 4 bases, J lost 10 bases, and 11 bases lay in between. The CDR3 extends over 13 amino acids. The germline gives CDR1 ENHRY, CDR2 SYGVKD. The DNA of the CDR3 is TGTGCCATCAGTGCGGGGGGGTCCTCACCCCTCCACTTT. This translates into CAISAGGSSPLHF.

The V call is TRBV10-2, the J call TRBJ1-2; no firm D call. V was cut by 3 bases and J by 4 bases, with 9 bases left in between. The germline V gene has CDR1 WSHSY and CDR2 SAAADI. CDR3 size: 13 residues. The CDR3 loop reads CASSEVDSYGYTF. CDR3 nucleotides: TGCGCCAGCAGTGAAGTCGACTCCTATGGCTACACCTTC.

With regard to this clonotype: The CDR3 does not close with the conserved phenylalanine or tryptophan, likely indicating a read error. CDR3 sequence: CSAQPEVSSNYGYTS. The CDR3 bases are TGCAGTGCTCAGCCCGAGGTGAGCAGCAACTATGGCTACACCTCC. The rearrangement uses TRBV20-1 and TRBJ1-2, with D unclear. There are 15 residues in the CDR3. Per germline, CDR1 DFQATT and CDR2 SNEGSKA (reference sequence). V lost 5 bases and J lost 2, with 18 bases in between.

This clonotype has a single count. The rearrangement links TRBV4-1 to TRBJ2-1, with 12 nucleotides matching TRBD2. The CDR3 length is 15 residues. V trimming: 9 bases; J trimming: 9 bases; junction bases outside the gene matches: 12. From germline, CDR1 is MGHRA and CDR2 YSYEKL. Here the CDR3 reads CASSTTSGSDSEQFF. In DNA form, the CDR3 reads TGCGCCAGTAGCACGACTAGCGGGAGCGATAGTGAGCAGTTCTTC.

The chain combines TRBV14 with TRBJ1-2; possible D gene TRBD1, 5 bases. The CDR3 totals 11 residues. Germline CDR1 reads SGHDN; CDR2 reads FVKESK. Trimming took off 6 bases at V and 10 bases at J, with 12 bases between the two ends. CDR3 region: CASRRQYTYTF. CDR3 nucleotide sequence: TGTGCCAGCAGAAGACAGTATACCTACACCTTC. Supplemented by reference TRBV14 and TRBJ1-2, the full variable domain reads EAGVTQFPSHSVIEKGQTVTLRCDPISGHDNLYWYRRVMGKEIKFLLHFVKESKQDESGMPNNRFLAERTGGTYSTLKVQPAELEDSGVYFCASRRQYTYTFGSGTRLTVV.

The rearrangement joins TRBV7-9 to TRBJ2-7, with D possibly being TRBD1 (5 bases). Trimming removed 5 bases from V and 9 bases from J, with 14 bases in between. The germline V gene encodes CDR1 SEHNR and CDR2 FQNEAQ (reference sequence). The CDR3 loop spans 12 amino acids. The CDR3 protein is CASSRDQGLQYF. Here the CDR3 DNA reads TGTGCCAGCAGCCGAGACCAGGGATTGCAGTACTTC.

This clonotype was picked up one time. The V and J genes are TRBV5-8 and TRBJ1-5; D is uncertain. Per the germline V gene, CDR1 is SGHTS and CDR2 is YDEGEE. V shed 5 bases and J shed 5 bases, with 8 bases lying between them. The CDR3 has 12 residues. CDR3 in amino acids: CASSTQDQPQHF. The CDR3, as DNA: TGTGCCAGCAGTACGCAGGATCAGCCCCAGCATTTT.

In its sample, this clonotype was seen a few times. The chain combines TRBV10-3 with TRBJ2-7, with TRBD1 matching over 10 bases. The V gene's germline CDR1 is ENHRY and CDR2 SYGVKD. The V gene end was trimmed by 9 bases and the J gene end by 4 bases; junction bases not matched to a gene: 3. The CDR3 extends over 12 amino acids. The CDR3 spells CAIMGQGYEQYF. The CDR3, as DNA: TGTGCCATAATGGGACAGGGGTACGAGCAGTACTTC.

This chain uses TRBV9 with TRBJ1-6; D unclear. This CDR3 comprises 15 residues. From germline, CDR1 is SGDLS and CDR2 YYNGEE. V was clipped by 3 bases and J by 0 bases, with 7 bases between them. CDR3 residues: CASSASSSYNSPLHF. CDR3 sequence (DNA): TGTGCCAGCAGCGCCTCGAGCTCCTATAATTCACCCCTCCACTTT.

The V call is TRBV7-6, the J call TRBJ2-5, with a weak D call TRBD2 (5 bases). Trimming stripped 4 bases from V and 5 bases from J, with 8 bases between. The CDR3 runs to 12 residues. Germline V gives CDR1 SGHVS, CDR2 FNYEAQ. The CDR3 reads CASSSRGETQYF. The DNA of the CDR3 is TGTGCCAGCAGCTCCCGAGGGGAGACCCAGTACTTC.

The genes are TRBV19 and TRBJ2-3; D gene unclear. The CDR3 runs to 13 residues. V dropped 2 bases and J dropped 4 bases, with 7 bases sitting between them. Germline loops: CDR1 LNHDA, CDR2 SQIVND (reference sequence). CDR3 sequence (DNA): TGTGCCAGTAGTATAATGAGGTCAGATACGCAGTATTTT. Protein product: CASSIMRSDTQYF. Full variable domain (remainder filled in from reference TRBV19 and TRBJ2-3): DGGITQSPKYLFRKEGQNVTLSCEQNLNHDAMYWYRQDPGQGLRLIYYSQIVNDFQKGDIAEGYSVSREKKESFPLTVTSAQKNPTAFYLCASSIMRSDTQYFGPGTRLTVL.

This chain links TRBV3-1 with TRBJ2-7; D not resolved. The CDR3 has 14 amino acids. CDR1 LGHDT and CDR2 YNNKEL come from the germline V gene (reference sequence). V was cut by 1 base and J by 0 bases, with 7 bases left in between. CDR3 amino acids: CASSQGYGSYEQYF. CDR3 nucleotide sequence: TGTGCCAGCAGCCAAGGTTACGGCTCCTACGAGCAGTACTTC.

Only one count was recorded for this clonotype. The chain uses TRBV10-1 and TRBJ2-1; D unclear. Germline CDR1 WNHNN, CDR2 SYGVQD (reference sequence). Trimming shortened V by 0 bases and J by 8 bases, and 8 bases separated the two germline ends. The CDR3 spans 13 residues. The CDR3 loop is CASSESTGDEQFF. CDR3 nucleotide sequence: TGCGCCAGCAGTGAGTCTACGGGCGATGAGCAGTTCTTC.

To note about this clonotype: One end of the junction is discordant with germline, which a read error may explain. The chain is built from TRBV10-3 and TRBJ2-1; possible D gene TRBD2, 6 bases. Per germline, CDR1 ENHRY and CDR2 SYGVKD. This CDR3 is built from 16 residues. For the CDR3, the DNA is TGTGCCAGCAGTTTCCTGGGGGGAGGACTACTCAATGAGCAGTTCTTC. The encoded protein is CASSFLGGGLLNEQFF.

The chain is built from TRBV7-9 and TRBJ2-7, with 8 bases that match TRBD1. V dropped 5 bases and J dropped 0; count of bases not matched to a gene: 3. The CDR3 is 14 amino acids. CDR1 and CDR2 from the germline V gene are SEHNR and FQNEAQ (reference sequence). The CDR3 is CASSRQGFSYEQYF. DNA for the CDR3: TGTGCCAGCAGCCGACAGGGGTTCTCCTACGAGCAGTACTTC. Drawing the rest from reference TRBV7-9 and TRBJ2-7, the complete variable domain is DTGVSQNPRHKITKRGQNVTFRCDPISEHNRLYWYRQTLGQGPEFLTYFQNEAQLEKSRLLSDRFSAERPKGSFSTLEIQRTEQGDSAMYLCASSRQGFSYEQYFGPGTRLTVT.

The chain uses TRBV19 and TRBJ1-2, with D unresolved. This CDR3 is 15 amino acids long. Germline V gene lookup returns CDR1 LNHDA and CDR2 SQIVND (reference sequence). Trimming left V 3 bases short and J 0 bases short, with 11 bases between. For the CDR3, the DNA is TGTGCCAGTAGTATCTATGAGAGCGCTAACTATGGCTACACCTTC. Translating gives CASSIYESANYGYTF.

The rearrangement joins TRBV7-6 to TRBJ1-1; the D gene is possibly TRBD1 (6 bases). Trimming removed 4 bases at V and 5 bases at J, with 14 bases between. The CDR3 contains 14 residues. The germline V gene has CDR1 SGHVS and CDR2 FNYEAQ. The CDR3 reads CASSYGGLGTEAFF. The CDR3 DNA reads TGTGCCAGCAGCTATGGGGGGCTGGGGACTGAAGCTTTCTTT.

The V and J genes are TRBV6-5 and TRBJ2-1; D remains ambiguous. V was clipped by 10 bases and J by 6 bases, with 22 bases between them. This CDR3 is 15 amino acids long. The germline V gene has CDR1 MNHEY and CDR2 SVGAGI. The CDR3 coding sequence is TGTGCCATCTCAGACGCCGCTGGCGGCTTCAATGAGCAGTTCTTC. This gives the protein CAISDAAGGFNEQFF.

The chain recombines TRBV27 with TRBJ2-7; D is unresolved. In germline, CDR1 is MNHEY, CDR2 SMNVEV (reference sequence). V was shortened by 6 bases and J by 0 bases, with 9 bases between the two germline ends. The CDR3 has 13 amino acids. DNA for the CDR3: TGTGCCAGCAGCTGGCAGGACTCCTACGAGCAGTACTTC. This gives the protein CASSWQDSYEQYF.

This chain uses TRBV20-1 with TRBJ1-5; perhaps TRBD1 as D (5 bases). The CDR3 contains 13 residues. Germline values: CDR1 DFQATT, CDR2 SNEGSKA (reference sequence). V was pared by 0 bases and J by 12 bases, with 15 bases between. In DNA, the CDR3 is TGCAGTGCTAGAGATGAGGCGGGACGTCTCCAGCATTTT. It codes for CSARDEAGRLQHF.